The 2 T cell receptor beta chains in this list originate from one sample, sequenced in a study of T cells in Graves' hyperthyroidism and ophthalmopathy. It was RNA transcripts that yielded the amplified TCR beta CDR3 regions. RT-PCR in the first round (using the HTBI primer set) targeted the TCR CDR3. TCRdb itself ran the multiplex PCR reads through MiXCR, one entry per CDR3 protein. The table records around 500,000 distinct CDR3 sequences, around 15% of them present only once. Specimen: blood. The source is a woman under 30 with Graves' hyperthyroidism.

This clonotype has at least ten counts. The V gene is TRBV7-2, the J gene TRBJ1-6; 9 nucleotides agree with TRBD1. This CDR3 has 16 residues. The J segment lost 8 bases and the V segment lost 5 bases, leaving 10 bases of the junction unmatched. The germline V gene has CDR1 SGHTA and CDR2 FQGNSA. The CDR3 coding sequence is TGTGCCAGCAGCAATGGAGGGACAGGGCCATATTCACCCCTCCACTTT. It codes for CASSNGGTGPYSPLHF.

This sequence joins TRBV3-1 and TRBJ2-4; D may be TRBD1 (5 bases). The V end lost 4 bases, the J end lost 5 bases, and 6 bases lay between the germline ends. This CDR3 has 12 residues. In germline, CDR1 is LGHDT, CDR2 YNNKEL (reference sequence). CDR3 in DNA: TGTGCCAGCAGCCGGGGCCAAAACATTCAGTACTTC. It is translated as CASSRGQNIQYF.